The rows below give T cell receptor beta chains drawn from one sample of a study of T cell repertoires in cytomegalovirus infection. Their antigens are not known. TCRdb reprocessed the reads via MiXCR and lists one record per CDR3 protein. The data contain some 30,000 distinct CDR3 sequences, 15% to 20% of them singletons. The input for sequencing was CD8+ T cells from cultured PBMCs, taken from culture after CMV antigen stimulation. The source is a human donor in good health (CMV status not recorded). Some clones in this sample may be carry-over from other donors' samples. The CDR3 runs from the conserved cysteine through the conserved F or W. The D gene is left open where the match is weak. Clone size, where shown, is once, few, many, or a class for clones that have expanded.

j_call v_call d_call clone_size cdr3_aa cdr3_nt
TRBJ1-1 TRBV20-1 TRBD1 few CSARDQRGTGIMNTEAFF TGCAGTGCTAGAGATCAACGTGGGACAGGAATTATGAACACTGAAGCTTTCTTT
TRBJ1-1 TRBV5-6 NA few CASTPQEALQAAFF TGTGCCAGCACCCCTCAAGAGGCCCTCCAAGCGGCTTTCTTT
TRBJ2-1 TRBV6-5 NA NA CASSYSTGLIEQFF TGTGCCAGCAGTTACTCGACAGGTTTGATCGAGCAGTTCTTC
TRBJ2-7 TRBV6-1 NA NA CASSYTGLNEQYF TGTGCCAGCAGTTACACGGGACTCAACGAGCAGTACTTC
TRBJ2-2 TRBV7-9 NA few CASRKAETNTGELFF TGTGCCAGCAGAAAGGCAGAAACGAACACCGGGGAGCTGTTTTTT
TRBJ2-5 TRBV6-5 NA few CASSPPMRETQYF TGTGCCAGCAGCCCTCCGATGCGGGAGACCCAGTACTTC
TRBJ1-2 TRBV20-1 NA few CSARDSVVSYGYTF TGCAGCGCCCGCGACAGTGTAGTAAGCTATGGCTACACCTTC
TRBJ2-2 TRBV4-1 TRBD2 NA CASSQSPLAGGPNTGELFF TGCGCCAGCAGCCAGTCCCCCCTAGCGGGGGGCCCTAACACCGGGGAGCTGTTTTTT
TRBJ1-3 TRBV7-6 TRBD1 NA CASSLGTGTSGNTIYF TGTGCCAGCAGCTTAGGGACAGGAACCTCTGGAAACACCATATATTTT
TRBJ2-7 TRBV7-6 TRBD1 NA CASSLGQGANYEQYF TGTGCCAGCAGCTTGGGACAGGGGGCGAATTACGAGCAGTACTTC
TRBJ1-5 TRBV6-2/TRBV6-3 NA NA CASKAGPGYNQPQHF TGTGCCAGCAAGGCGGGTCCCGGGTACAATCAGCCCCAGCATTTT
TRBJ2-6 TRBV7-9 NA NA CASSQVPSGANVLTF TGTGCCAGCAGCCAAGTCCCCTCTGGGGCCAACGTCCTGACTTTC
TRBJ2-7 TRBV12-3/TRBV12-4 NA NA CASSSGVSSYEQYF TGTGCCAGCAGTTCAGGCGTGAGTTCCTACGAGCAGTACTTC
TRBJ2-2 TRBV20-1 NA NA CSAPGVTGELFF TGCAGTGCTCCAGGGGTCACCGGGGAGCTGTTTTTT
TRBJ2-4 TRBV7-6 NA NA CASSLAPGEAIQYF TGTGCCAGCAGCTTAGCGCCAGGGGAAGCCATTCAGTACTTC
TRBJ1-2 TRBV7-9 NA NA CASSSYRVNYGYTF TGTGCCAGCAGCTCTTACAGGGTTAACTATGGCTACACCTTC
TRBJ2-2 TRBV2 NA NA CASSGREVFTGELFF TGTGCCAGCAGTGGTAGGGAGGTTTTCACCGGGGAGCTGTTTTTT
TRBJ2-3 TRBV6-1 NA once CASSEARGPDTQYF TGTGCCAGCAGTGAAGCTCGGGGCCCAGATACGCAGTATTTT
TRBJ2-7 TRBV5-6 NA few CASSPSYGYGLTTYEQYF TGTGCCAGCAGCCCATCTTACGGGTACGGTCTAACGACCTACGAGCAGTACTTC
TRBJ1-1 TRBV5-6 NA few CASSSQRVRTTEAFF TGTGCCAGCAGCTCCCAACGAGTCAGGACCACTGAAGCTTTCTTT
TRBJ1-6 TRBV7-2 NA few CASSSPSLDYNSPLHF TGTGCCAGCAGCTCTCCGAGTCTCGACTATAATTCACCCCTCCACTTT
TRBJ2-1 TRBV7-2 NA NA CASSGLPPEQFF TGTGCCAGCAGCGGACTTCCCCCTGAGCAGTTCTTC
TRBJ2-2 TRBV12-5 NA NA CASGLVTGRTGELFF TGTGCTAGTGGTTTAGTGACAGGGAGGACCGGGGAGCTGTTTTTT
TRBJ2-1 TRBV20-1 NA NA CSASTRRSDEQFF TGCAGTGCTAGCACTAGACGTTCGGATGAGCAGTTCTTC
TRBJ1-6 TRBV4-2 NA few CASREDIYNSPLHF TGTGCCAGCAGAGAGGACATCTATAATTCACCCCTCCACTTT
TRBJ2-7 TRBV20-1 TRBD2 many CSASKGSGRLSGEQYF TGCAGTGCTTCAAAGGGTAGCGGGAGATTGTCTGGCGAGCAGTACTTC
TRBJ2-6 TRBV4-3 NA many CASSQDWDSGANVLTF TGCGCCAGCAGCCAAGATTGGGACTCTGGGGCCAACGTCCTGACTTTC
TRBJ2-5 TRBV7-2 NA many CASSWATDQETQYF TGTGCCAGCAGCTGGGCCACAGATCAAGAGACCCAGTACTTC
TRBJ1-4 TRBV28 TRBD1 NA CASSSDREGRANEKLFF TGTGCCAGCAGTTCGGACAGGGAGGGAAGGGCTAATGAAAAACTGTTTTTT
TRBJ2-7 TRBV10-3 TRBD1 NA CAISEGDRRYF TGTGCCATCAGTGAAGGGGACAGGAGGTACTTC
TRBJ1-1 TRBV27 TRBD1 few CASLDTGGRNTEAFF TGTGCCAGCTTGGACACAGGGGGCCGAAACACTGAAGCTTTCTTT
TRBJ1-6 TRBV11-1 NA NA CASTRGAGNSPLHF TGTGCCAGCACCAGAGGGGCTGGGAATTCACCCCTCCACTTT
TRBJ1-1 TRBV7-2 NA NA CASSLGGARTEAFF TGTGCCAGCAGCCTAGGGGGGGCCCGCACTGAAGCTTTCTTT
TRBJ2-4 TRBV12-5 NA few CASGLVYKTSAKNIQYF TGTGCTAGTGGTTTGGTATACAAAACTTCAGCCAAAAACATTCAGTACTTC
TRBJ2-7 TRBV6-6 NA NA CASSDFLQGIPYEQYF TGTGCCAGCAGTGATTTTTTACAGGGAATACCCTACGAGCAGTACTTC
TRBJ1-2 TRBV7-9 NA NA CVSSGAPGGFYGYTF TGTGTCAGCAGCGGCGCTCCGGGGGGTTTCTATGGCTACACCTTC
TRBJ2-2 TRBV7-6 TRBD2 once CASTFTLAGELITGELFF TGTGCCAGCACCTTTACCTTAGCGGGAGAGCTCATCACCGGGGAGCTGTTTTTT